The rows below give T cell receptor beta chains drawn from one sample of a study of blood T cell repertoires in COVID-19. This table comes from immunoSEQ multiplex PCR, and its TCRdb copy is limited to in-frame clones, with some not included. The table has 160,000 or so clones, approximately 81% seen once; the top ten hold approximately 8%. Specimen: PBMCs or T cells enriched from blood (not recorded which). These receptors all stem from a woman aged 45-60 years who had recovered from COVID-19. Each CDR3 is given with its conserved first and last residue. Fields, in order: J gene, V gene, D gene, clone size, CDR3 protein, CDR3 DNA. A D gene is named only where the DNA matches it firmly. Some rows mark clone size as missing; the rest say once, few, many or name a class of expanded clone.

TRBJ1-1 | TRBV5-1 | NA | once | CASSVQENTEAFF | TGCGCCAGCAGCGTCCAGGAAAACACTGAAGCTTTCTTT
TRBJ1-5 | TRBV19 | NA | many | CASREDRRQRNQPQHF | TGTGCCAGTAGGGAAGACAGGAGGCAGAGAAATCAGCCCCAGCATTTT
TRBJ1-1 | TRBV28 | TRBD1 | NA | CASSIPDRAHEAFF | TGTGCCAGCAGTATCCCGGACAGGGCGCATGAAGCTTTCTTT
TRBJ1-2 | TRBV5-1 | TRBD1 | few | CASSHGDRDPNYGYTF | TGCGCCAGCAGCCATGGGGACAGGGACCCTAATTATGGCTACACCTTC
TRBJ1-2 | TRBV18 | NA | NA | CASSPWAETSNGYTF | TGTGCCAGCTCACCATGGGCAGAGACCTCCAATGGCTACACCTTC
TRBJ1-4 | TRBV7-2 | NA | NA | CASATRSGEKLFF | TGTGCCAGCGCCACGAGGTCTGGTGAAAAACTGTTTTTT
TRBJ2-6 | TRBV9 | NA | NA | CASSVAVSGANVLTF | TGTGCCAGCAGCGTAGCAGTTTCTGGGGCCAACGTCCTGACTTTC
TRBJ1-1 | TRBV14 | TRBD1 | NA | CASSPRQGARITEAFF | TGTGCCAGCAGCCCGCGACAGGGGGCCAGGATTACTGAAGCTTTCTTT
TRBJ2-3 | TRBV7-2 | NA | NA | CASSLSGARTDTQYF | TGTGCCAGCAGCTTGTCAGGGGCCCGCACAGATACGCAGTATTTT
TRBJ1-5 | TRBV7-9 | NA | NA | CASSLNSDQPQHF | TGTGCCAGCAGCTTAAATTCGGATCAGCCCCAGCATTTT
TRBJ1-1 | TRBV3-1/TRBV3-2 | TRBD1 | NA | CASSQWTGEAFF | TGTGCCAGCAGCCAGTGGACAGGGGAAGCTTTCTTT
TRBJ1-2 | TRBV5-4 | NA | NA | CASSLARDNYGYTF | TGTGCCAGCAGCTTGGCCAGGGATAACTATGGCTACACCTTC